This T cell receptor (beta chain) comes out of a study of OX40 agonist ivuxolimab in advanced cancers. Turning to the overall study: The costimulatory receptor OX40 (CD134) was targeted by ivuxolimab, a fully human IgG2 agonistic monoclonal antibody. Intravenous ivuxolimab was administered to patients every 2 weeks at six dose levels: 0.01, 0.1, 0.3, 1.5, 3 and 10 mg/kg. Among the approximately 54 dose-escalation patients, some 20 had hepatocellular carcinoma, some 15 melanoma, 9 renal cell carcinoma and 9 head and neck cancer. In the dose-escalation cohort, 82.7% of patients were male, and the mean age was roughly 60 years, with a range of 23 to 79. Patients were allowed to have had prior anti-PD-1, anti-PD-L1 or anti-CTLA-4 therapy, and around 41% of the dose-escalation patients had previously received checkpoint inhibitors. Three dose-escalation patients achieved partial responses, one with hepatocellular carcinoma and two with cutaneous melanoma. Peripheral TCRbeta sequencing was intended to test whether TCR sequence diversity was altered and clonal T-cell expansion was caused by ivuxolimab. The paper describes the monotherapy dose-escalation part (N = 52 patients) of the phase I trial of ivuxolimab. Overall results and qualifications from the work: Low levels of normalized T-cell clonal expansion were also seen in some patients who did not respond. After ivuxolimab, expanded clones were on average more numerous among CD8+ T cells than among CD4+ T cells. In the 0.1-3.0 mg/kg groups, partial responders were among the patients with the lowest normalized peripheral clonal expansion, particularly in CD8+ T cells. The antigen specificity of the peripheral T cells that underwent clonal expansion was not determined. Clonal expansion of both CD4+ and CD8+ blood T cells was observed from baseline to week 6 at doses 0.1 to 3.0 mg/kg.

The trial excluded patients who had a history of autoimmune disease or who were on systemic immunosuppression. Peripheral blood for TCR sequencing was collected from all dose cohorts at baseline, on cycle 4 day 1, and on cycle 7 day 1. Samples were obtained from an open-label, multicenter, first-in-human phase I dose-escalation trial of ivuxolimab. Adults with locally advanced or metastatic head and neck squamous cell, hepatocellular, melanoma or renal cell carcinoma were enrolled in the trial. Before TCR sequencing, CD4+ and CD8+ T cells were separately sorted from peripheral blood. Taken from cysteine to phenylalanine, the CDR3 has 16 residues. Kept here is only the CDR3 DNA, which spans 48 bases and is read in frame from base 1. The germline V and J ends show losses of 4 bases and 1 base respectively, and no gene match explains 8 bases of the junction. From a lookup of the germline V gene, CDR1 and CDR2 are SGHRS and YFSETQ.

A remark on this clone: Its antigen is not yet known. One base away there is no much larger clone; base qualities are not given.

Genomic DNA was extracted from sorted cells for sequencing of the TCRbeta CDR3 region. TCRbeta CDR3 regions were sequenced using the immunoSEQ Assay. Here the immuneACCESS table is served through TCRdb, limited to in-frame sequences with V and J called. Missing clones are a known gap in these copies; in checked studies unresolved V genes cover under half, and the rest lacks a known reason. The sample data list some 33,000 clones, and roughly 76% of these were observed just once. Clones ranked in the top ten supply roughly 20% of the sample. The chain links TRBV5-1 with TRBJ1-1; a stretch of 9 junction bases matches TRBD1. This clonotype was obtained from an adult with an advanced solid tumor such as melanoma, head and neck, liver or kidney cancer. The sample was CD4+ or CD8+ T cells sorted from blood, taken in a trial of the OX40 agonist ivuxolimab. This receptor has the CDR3 CASSPGTGIWNTEAFF. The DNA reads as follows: TGCGCCAGCAGCCCTGGGACAGGGATTTGGAACACTGAAGCTTTCTTT.